This record concerns one T cell receptor beta chain sequence. Its antigen is not identified. This record belongs to a study of T cell responses to AZD1222 COVID-19 vaccine. Sequencing used immunoSEQ multiplex PCR; TCRdb keeps in-frame clones, though not all of them. The sample shows 160,000 or so clones, 94% of them seen only once. The germline V gene has CDR1 LNHNV and CDR2 YYDKDF (reference sequence). The CDR3 is 16 amino acids. V lost 0 bases and J lost 7; bases outside the gene matches: 8. Whole-study findings and limits: Spike-specific TCR breadth and depth grew following two AZD1222 doses. Repertoire collection took place solely once the T cell response had peaked.

The chain has TRBV15 and TRBJ2-1, with 8 bases identical to TRBD2. The input for sequencing was peripheral blood, taken 28 days after the second AZD1222 dose. The sequence came from an adult who received the AZD1222 COVID-19 vaccine. Here the CDR3 reads CATSRDFLAGLNEQFF. In nucleotides, the CDR3 is TGTGCCACCAGCAGAGATTTTCTAGCGGGTTTAAATGAGCAGTTCTTC. Together with reference TRBV15 and TRBJ2-1, the CDR3 gives the full variable domain: DAMVIQNPRYQVTQFGKPVTLSCSQTLNHNVMYWYQQKSSQAPKLLFHYYDKDFNNEADTPDNFQSRRPNTSFCFLDIRSPGLGDTAMYLCATSRDFLAGLNEQFFGPGTRLTVL.